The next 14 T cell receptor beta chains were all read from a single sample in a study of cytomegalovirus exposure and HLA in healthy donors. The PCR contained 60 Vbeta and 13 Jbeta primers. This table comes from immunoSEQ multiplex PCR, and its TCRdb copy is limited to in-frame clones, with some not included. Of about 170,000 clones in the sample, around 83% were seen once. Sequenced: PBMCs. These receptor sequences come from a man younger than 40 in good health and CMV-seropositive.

The CDR3 coding sequence is TGTGCCAGCAGTTACCGACAGAGCTCCTACGAGCAGTACTTC. Translation gives CASSYRQSSYEQYF. V is TRBV6-5 and J is TRBJ2-7, with D perhaps TRBD1 (5 bases). The V end lost 2 bases, the J end lost 0 bases, and 8 bases lay between the germline ends. CDR3 size: 14 residues. Germline CDR1 MNHEY, CDR2 SVGAGI.

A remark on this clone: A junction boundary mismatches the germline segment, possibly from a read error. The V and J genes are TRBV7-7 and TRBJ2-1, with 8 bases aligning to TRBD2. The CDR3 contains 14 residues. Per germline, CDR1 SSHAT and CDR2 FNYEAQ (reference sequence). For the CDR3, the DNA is TGTGCTAGCAGCTTAGGCGGGAGGTACAATGAGCAGTTCTTC. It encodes CASSLGGRYNEQFF.

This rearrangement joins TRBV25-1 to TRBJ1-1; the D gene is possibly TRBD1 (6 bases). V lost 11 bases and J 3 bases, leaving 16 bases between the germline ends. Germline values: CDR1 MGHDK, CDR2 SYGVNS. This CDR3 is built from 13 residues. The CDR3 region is CASTQGSYTEAFF. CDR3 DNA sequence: TGTGCCTCCACCCAGGGGTCATACACTGAAGCTTTCTTT.

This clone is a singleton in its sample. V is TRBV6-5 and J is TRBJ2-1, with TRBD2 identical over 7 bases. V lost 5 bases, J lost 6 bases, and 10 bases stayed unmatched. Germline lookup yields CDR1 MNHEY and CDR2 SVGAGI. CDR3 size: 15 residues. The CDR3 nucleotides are TGTGCCAGCAGTCAAGGCGGGAGCGCGAGCAATGAGCAGTTCTTC. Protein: CASSQGGSASNEQFF.

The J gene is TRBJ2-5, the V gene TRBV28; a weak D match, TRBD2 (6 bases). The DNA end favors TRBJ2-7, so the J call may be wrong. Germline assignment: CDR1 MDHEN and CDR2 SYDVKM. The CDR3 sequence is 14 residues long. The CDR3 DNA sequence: TGTGCCAGCAGTTTCCGCGGGGCGGGCTACGAGCAGTACTTC. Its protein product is CASSFRGAGYEQYF.

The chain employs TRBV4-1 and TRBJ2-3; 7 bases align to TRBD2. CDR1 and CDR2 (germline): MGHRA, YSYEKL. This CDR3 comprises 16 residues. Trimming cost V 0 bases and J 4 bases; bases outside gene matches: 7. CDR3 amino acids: CASSQDWTRFADTQYF. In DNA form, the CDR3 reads TGCGCCAGCAGCCAAGATTGGACTAGATTTGCAGATACGCAGTATTTT.

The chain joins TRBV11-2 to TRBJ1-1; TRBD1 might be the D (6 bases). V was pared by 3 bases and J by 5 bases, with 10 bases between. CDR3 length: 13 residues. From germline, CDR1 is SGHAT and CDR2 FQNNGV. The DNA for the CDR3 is TGTGCCAGCAGCTTTAGGGGGGGGACTGAAGCTTTCTTT. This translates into CASSFRGGTEAFF.

The CDR3 region has the DNA TGTGCCAGCTCGCCCATTCAGGACAGAAAGAACGAGCAGTACGTC. This codes for CASSPIQDRKNEQYV. The V gene is TRBV18, the J gene TRBJ2-7; D might be TRBD1 (6 bases). The germline V gene has CDR1 KGHSH and CDR2 LQKENI. The V end was cut by 6 bases, the J end by 5 bases, with 20 bases between. The CDR3 loop spans 15 amino acids.

The CDR3 sequence: CASSQGQAGNTIYF. In DNA, the CDR3 is TGCGCCAGCAGCCAAGGTCAGGCTGGAAACACCATATATTTT. The V call is TRBV4-1, the J call TRBJ1-3; D is uncertain. The CDR3 runs to 14 residues. Trimming shortened V by 1 base and J by 2 bases, and 6 bases separated the two germline ends. Germline V gene data show CDR1 as MGHRA and CDR2 as YSYEKL.

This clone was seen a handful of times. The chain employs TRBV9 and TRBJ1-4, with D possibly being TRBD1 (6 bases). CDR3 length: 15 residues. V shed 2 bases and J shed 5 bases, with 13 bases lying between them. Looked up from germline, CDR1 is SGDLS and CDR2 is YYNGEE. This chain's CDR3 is CASSVSGTHNEKLFF. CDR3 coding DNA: TGTGCCAGCAGCGTTTCCGGGACACACAATGAAAAACTGTTTTTT.

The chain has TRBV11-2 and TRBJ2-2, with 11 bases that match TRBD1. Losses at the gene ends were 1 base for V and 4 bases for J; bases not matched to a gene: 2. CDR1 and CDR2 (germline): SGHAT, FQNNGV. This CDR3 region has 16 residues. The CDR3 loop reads CASSLVGQGGTGELFF. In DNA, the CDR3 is TGTGCCAGCAGCTTAGTGGGACAGGGGGGCACCGGGGAGCTGTTTTTT.

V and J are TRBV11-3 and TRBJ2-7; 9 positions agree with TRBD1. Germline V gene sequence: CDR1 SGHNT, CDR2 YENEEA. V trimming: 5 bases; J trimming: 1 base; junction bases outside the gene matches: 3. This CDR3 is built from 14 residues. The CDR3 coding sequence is TGTGCCAGCAGCCGCGGGACAGGGTCCTACGAGCAGTACTTC. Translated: CASSRGTGSYEQYF. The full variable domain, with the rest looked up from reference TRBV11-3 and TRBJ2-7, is EAGVVQSPRYKIIEKKQPVAFWCNPISGHNTLYWYLQNLGQGPELLIRYENEEAVDDSQLPKDRFSAERLKGVDSTLKIQPAELGDSAVYLCASSRGTGSYEQYFGPGTRLTVT.

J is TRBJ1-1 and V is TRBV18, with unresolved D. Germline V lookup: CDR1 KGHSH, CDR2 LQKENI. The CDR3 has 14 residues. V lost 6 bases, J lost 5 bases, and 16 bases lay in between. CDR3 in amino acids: CASSSAGSRTEAFF. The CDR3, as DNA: TGTGCCAGCTCCTCGGCAGGATCGAGAACTGAAGCTTTCTTT. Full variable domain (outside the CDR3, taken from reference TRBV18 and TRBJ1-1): NAGVMQNPRHLVRRRGQEARLRCSPMKGHSHVYWYRQLPEEGLKFMVYLQKENIIDESGMPKERFSAEFPKEGPSILRIQQVVRGDSAAYFCASSSAGSRTEAFFGQGTRLTVV.

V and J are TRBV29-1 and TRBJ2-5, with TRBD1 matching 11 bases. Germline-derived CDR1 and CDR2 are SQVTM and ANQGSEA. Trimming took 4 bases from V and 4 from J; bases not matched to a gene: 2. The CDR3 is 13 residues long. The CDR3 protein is CSVAGTGGETQYF. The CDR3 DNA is TGCAGCGTTGCCGGGACAGGGGGAGAGACCCAGTACTTC.